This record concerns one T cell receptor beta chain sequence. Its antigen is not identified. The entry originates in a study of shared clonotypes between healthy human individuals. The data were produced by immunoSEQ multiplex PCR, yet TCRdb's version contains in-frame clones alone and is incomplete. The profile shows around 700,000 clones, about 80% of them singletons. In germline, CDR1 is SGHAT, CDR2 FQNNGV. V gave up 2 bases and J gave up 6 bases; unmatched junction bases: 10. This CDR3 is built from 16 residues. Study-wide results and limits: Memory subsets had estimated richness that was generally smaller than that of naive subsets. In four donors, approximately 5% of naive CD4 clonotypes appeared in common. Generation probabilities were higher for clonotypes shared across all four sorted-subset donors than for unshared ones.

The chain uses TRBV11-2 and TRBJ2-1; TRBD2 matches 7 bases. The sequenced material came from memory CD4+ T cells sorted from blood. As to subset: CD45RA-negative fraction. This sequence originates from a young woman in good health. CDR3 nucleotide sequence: TGTGCCAGCAGCTTAAACTCCCAGGGCGGGAGCAATGAGCAGTTCTTC. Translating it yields CASSLNSQGGSNEQFF.